The next 13 T cell receptor beta chains were all read from a single sample in a study of breast tumors, draining lymph nodes, adjacent tissues. TCRdb analysed the multiplex PCR reads with MiXCR anew, one entry per CDR3 protein. In the table there are over 10,000 distinct CDR3 sequences, approximately 50% of which are singletons. The sequenced sample consisted of tumor-adjacent breast tissue. These receptors all come from a female donor with breast cancer. Some clones in this sample may be carry-over from other donors' samples.

CDR3 loop: CSARLRASYEQYF. CDR3 nucleotide sequence: TGCAGTGCTAGACTCAGGGCCTCCTACGAGCAGTACTTC. V usage is TRBV20-1 and J usage is TRBJ2-7, with D tentatively TRBD1 (5 bases). This CDR3 is built from 13 residues. The V end was cut by 2 bases, the J end by 0 bases, with 8 bases between. Germline V CDR1 and CDR2: DFQATT, SNEGSKA (reference sequence).

This rearrangement joins TRBV11-1 to TRBJ2-5; 8 bases line up with TRBD2. Germline loops: CDR1 SGHAT, CDR2 FQDESV (reference sequence). V was pared by 5 bases and J by 5 bases, with 7 bases of the junction left unmatched. The CDR3 contains 14 residues. This CDR3 is CASSVPGTSETQYF. As DNA, the CDR3 is TGTGCCAGCAGCGTCCCCGGGACTAGTGAGACCCAGTACTTC.

This clonotype showed up just once. The gene calls are TRBV19 and TRBJ1-4; D is unresolved. CDR1 and CDR2 from the germline V gene are LNHDA and SQIVND (reference sequence). This CDR3 region has 11 residues. Trimming removed 3 bases from V and 8 bases from J, with 4 bases in between. In DNA form, the CDR3 reads TGTGCCAGTAGTATTGGAGAAAAACTGTTTTTT. It yields the protein CASSIGEKLFF.

The rearrangement links TRBV20-1 to TRBJ2-3; TRBD2 matches at 11 bases. Germline-derived CDR1 and CDR2 are DFQATT and SNEGSKA (reference sequence). V shed 1 base and J 2 bases; nucleotides not matched to a gene: 14. The CDR3 has 19 amino acids. DNA of the CDR3: TGCAGTGCTAGAGGGCTGGGACAGGGACTAGCGGCAAACACAGATACGCAGTATTTT. It is translated as CSARGLGQGLAANTDTQYF.

The V and J genes are TRBV2 and TRBJ2-7, with 8 positions matching TRBD1. J gave up 2 bases and V 4 bases, and 4 bases lay outside the gene matches. The germline V gene has CDR1 SNHLY and CDR2 FYNNEI. This CDR3 is 14 amino acids long. CDR3 sequence: CASSGDRGTYEQYF. As DNA, the CDR3 is TGTGCCAGCAGTGGAGACAGGGGCACCTACGAGCAGTACTTC.

This CDR3 is CASTPGTGWTDTQYF. CDR3 nucleotides: TGTGCCAGCACCCCCGGGACAGGGTGGACAGATACGCAGTATTTT. The chain has TRBV9 and TRBJ2-3; 9 positions agree with TRBD1. CDR1 SGDLS and CDR2 YYNGEE come from the germline V gene. V shed 6 bases, J shed 3 bases, and the junction held 8 bases outside the gene matches. The CDR3 runs 15 residues.

This clonotype is deemed medium-sized. This chain uses TRBV7-8 with TRBJ2-3; 15 bases align to TRBD2. Germline values: CDR1 SGHVS, CDR2 FQNEAQ. This CDR3 is built from 17 residues. V was pared by 3 bases and J by 5 bases, with 6 bases of the junction left unmatched. The CDR3 nucleotides are TGTGCCAGCAGCTTCCGGACTAGCGGGAGGGTGGAAGATACGCAGTATTTT. As protein: CASSFRTSGRVEDTQYF.

This clonotype was seen a handful of times. This chain links TRBV7-9 with TRBJ2-3; the D gene could be TRBD1 or TRBD2 (5 bases each). The CDR3 length is 15 residues. CDR1 and CDR2 (germline): SEHNR, FQNEAQ (reference sequence). The ends were cut back, 4 bases at V and 6 bases at J, with 17 bases in the middle. The CDR3 reads CASSSLHRDLDTQYF. DNA of the CDR3: TGTGCCAGCAGCTCCTTACACCGGGACCTCGATACGCAGTATTTT.

This clonotype was recorded only once. This sequence joins TRBV15 and TRBJ2-7; TRBD1 agrees at 8 bases. This CDR3 is built from 15 residues. Germline CDR1 and CDR2: LNHNV and YYDKDF (reference sequence). With 4 bases clipped from V and 4 bases from J, the junction kept 9 bases outside the gene matches. The CDR3 DNA is TGTGCCACCAGCACTAATGACAGGGGCAAATACGAGCAGTACTTC. This codes for CATSTNDRGKYEQYF.

This chain joins TRBV4-2 and TRBJ2-2, with a weak D call TRBD2 (5 bases). The CDR3 covers 16 residues. Trimming pared 5 bases from V and 3 bases from J, leaving 16 bases between. Looked up from germline, CDR1 is LGHNA and CDR2 is YNFKEQ. CDR3 amino acids: CASSGAGGGYTGELFF. In DNA form, the CDR3 reads TGTGCCAGCAGCGGTGCCGGCGGCGGGTACACCGGGGAGCTGTTTTTT.

By share, this clonotype ranks as medium-sized (0.01 to 0.1%). A junction end diverges from the germline sequence, so it may reflect a read error. CDR3 DNA sequence: TGTGCCAGCAGCTGCCGACAGGAAGGTTTT. Protein product: CASSCRQEGF. The chain links TRBV7-3 to TRBJ1-5; D possibly corresponds to TRBD1 (6 bases). Per the germline V gene, CDR1 is SGHTA and CDR2 is FQGTGA. The CDR3 is 10 residues long.

This chain connects TRBV7-3 to TRBJ2-1; the match to TRBD2 covers 7 bases. Germline assignment: CDR1 SGHTA and CDR2 FQGTGA. Trimming removed 6 bases from V and 5 bases from J; junction bases left unmatched: 7. CDR3 size: 14 residues. CDR3 region: CASRLSAGHNEQFF. CDR3 in DNA: TGTGCCAGCAGACTCTCAGCGGGACACAATGAGCAGTTCTTC.

Within the sample, this clonotype is medium-sized. The chain employs TRBV13 and TRBJ2-5, with D possibly TRBD1 on 5 matching bases. Germline V gives CDR1 PRHDT, CDR2 FYEKMQ (reference sequence). The CDR3 has 16 residues. Trimming removed 5 bases from V and 4 bases from J, with 20 bases in between. CDR3 in DNA: TGTGCCAGCAGCCCCACATTGGATGGGGCCGGAGAGACCCAGTACTTC. This gives the protein CASSPTLDGAGETQYF.